The clone carrying this T cell receptor (beta chain) was counted at least ten times. Antigen specificity is unknown. The sample is drawn from a study of T cell repertoires in cytomegalovirus infection. Study context: Indications of both CMV infection and matching HLA type were provided by public TCR beta signatures. Study-level findings and limits: Predominance within the ex vivo response was attributable to HLA-C-restricted CMV-specific TCR beta clonotypes.

TCRdb analysed the reads with MiXCR anew, one entry per CDR3 protein. Among around 530,000 distinct CDR3 sequences, about 17% were seen once, and the ten largest hold 20% to 30%. The sample taken for sequencing was CD8+ T cells from PBMCs. This TCR was recovered from a human donor in good health (CMV status not recorded). Some clones in this sample may be carry-over from other donors' samples.

The CDR3: CASRPGQDLPGELFF. The CDR3 bases are TGTGCCAGCAGACCCGGACAGGACCTCCCCGGGGAGCTGTTTTTT. The chain joins TRBV27 to TRBJ2-2; 7 bases fit TRBD1. This CDR3 contains 15 residues. Germline loops: CDR1 MNHEY, CDR2 SMNVEV (reference sequence). J was trimmed by 6 bases and V by 6 bases; bases with no gene match: 10.